This entry describes one T cell receptor beta chain. Its antigen is not identified. The entry originates in a study of CD8+ T cells in alopecia areata. Study-wide background: Among treated patients, oral tofacitinib was administered at 5 to 10 mg twice daily.

The treatment is: oral pan-JAK inhibitor, 5-10 mg twice daily. Study-level points and caveats: In blood and scalp, many expanded lesional clones persisted during tofacitinib.

Extraction and reverse transcription of RNA yielded cDNA as the sequencing template. This table comes from immunoSEQ multiplex PCR, and its TCRdb copy is limited to in-frame clones, with some not included. The data contain about 40,000 clones, roughly 89% of them singletons. The sequence came from a human donor with alopecia areata. This material consisted of CD8+ T cells sorted from blood, taken at week 24, from a patient treated with tofacitinib.

CDR3 bases: TGTGCCACCAGCCGGGGGAGGGGACTGGATACGCAGTATTTT. This codes for CATSRGRGLDTQYF. The chain carries TRBV15 and TRBJ2-3; TRBD2 matches 7 bases. V lost 5 bases and J lost 6; bases outside the gene matches: 8. Germline lookup yields CDR1 LNHNV and CDR2 YYDKDF (reference sequence). The CDR3 is 14 residues long. Complete variable domain (other parts from reference TRBV15 and TRBJ2-3): DAMVIQNPRYQVTQFGKPVTLSCSQTLNHNVMYWYQQKSSQAPKLLFHYYDKDFNNEADTPDNFQSRRPNTSFCFLDIRSPGLGDTAMYLCATSRGRGLDTQYFGPGTRLTVL.